The clone carrying this TCR beta chain was recorded many times. The study recruited healthy Caucasian donors from Russia who were aged roughly 6 to 95. The second PCR ran roughly 7 to 12 cycles with a sample-barcoded 5' primer and J-beta primers. TCRdb fed the 5' RACE reads into MiXCR, producing one record per CDR3 protein. The sample has some 1.1 million distinct CDR3 sequences; about two fifths are singletons. The record originates from a study of blood T cells in healthy people across ages. Study-level information: With template switching, about one barcoded beta molecule was captured per two T cells.

The CDR3 sequence is 12 residues long. V lost 8 bases and J lost 2; bases outside the gene matches: 2. The specimen was blood. The source of this sequence is a man aged 18-30 years in good health. The genes are TRBV12-3 or TRBV12-4 and TRBJ1-2; 7 bases fit TRBD1. The CDR3 nucleotides read TGTGCCAGCCAGGACAGGAACTATGGCTACACCTTC. As protein: CASQDRNYGYTF.